Each of the 2 T cell receptor beta chains below was sequenced from the same sample in a study of blood T cell repertoires in COVID-19. Profiling relied on immunoSEQ multiplex PCR, and the TCRdb table lists in-frame clones only, not all of them. The sample holds around 260,000 clones; approximately 82% are singletons and the top ten take about 4.9%. Sequenced: peripheral blood. Receptors were obtained from a man aged 55 to 70 who had recovered from COVID-19.

Only a few counts were recorded for this clone. The chain employs TRBV30 and TRBJ2-7; D perhaps matches TRBD2 (6 bases). The CDR3 runs 11 residues. V gave up 4 bases and J gave up 6 bases, with 10 bases separating them. Germline V gene sequence: CDR1 GTSNPN, CDR2 SVGIG (reference sequence). The CDR3 sequence is CAWMVGGEQYF. In nucleotides, the CDR3 is TGTGCCTGGATGGTCGGGGGCGAGCAGTACTTC.

Here the CDR3 DNA reads TGTGCCAGCAGCCGGGACAGGGTCGCCTACGAGCAGTACTTC. Translation: CASSRDRVAYEQYF. The chain couples TRBV5-6 to TRBJ2-7; 9 positions agree with TRBD1. The CDR3 contains 14 residues. J was trimmed by 2 bases and V by 4 bases; bases with no gene match: 4. CDR1 SGHDT and CDR2 YYEEEE come from the germline V gene.